These 30 T cell receptor beta chains were sequenced from one sample in a study of human thymus T cells (dated by TCRdb to the early 2020s). The thymus tissue came from surgical resects taken out during corrective cardiac surgery. Library creation used the immunoSEQ multiplex PCR assay. Held by TCRdb, this immuneACCESS table contains in-frame sequences only and omits some clones. Under half of the omission traces to an unresolved V gene where checked; the cause of the rest is unknown. In all, the sample holds roughly 120,000 clones, and about 93% of those were seen once. The top ten clones comprise less than 0.03% of the sample. The sequenced material came from thymus tissue. These receptors all come from a boy under three years old with a congenital heart defect but otherwise immunologically healthy.

This clone was recorded only once. This chain connects TRBV11-3 to TRBJ2-5; 12 positions match TRBD2. Germline lookup yields CDR1 SGHNT and CDR2 YENEEA. The CDR3 loop spans 16 amino acids. Unmatched junction bases numbered 5, after V lost 5 bases and J lost 1 base. CDR3 protein: CASSRGLAGTQETQYF. CDR3 nucleotide sequence: TGTGCCAGCAGCCGTGGACTAGCGGGGACCCAAGAGACCCAGTACTTC.

The chain carries TRBV5-6 and TRBJ1-5; D perhaps matches TRBD1 (5 bases). Germline CDR1 SGHDT, CDR2 YYEEEE. Trimming took off 3 bases at V and 2 bases at J, with 15 bases between the two ends. The CDR3 runs 16 residues. The CDR3 DNA follows: TGTGCCAGCAGCTCAAGGGCTCAGGGAGGCAATCAGCCCCAGCATTTT. Its translation: CASSSRAQGGNQPQHF. Using reference TRBV5-6 and TRBJ1-5 for the parts outside the CDR3, the full variable domain is DAGVTQSPTHLIKTRGQQVTLRCSPKSGHDTVSWYQQALGQGPQFIFQYYEEEERQRGNFPDRFSGHQFPNYSSELNVNALLLGDSALYLCASSSRAQGGNQPQHFGDGTRLSIL.

This rearrangement joins TRBV28 to TRBJ1-1; the match to TRBD1 covers 11 bases. Per germline, CDR1 MDHEN and CDR2 SYDVKM. V lost 3 bases and J lost 8; bases outside the gene matches: 5. The CDR3 extends over 14 amino acids. The CDR3 region has the DNA TGTGCCAGCAGTTTTGGGACAGGGGGTTCGGAAGCTTTCTTT. Its protein product is CASSFGTGGSEAFF.

V is TRBV7-9 and J is TRBJ2-7; 9 nucleotides line up with TRBD1. Germline values: CDR1 SEHNR, CDR2 FQNEAQ (reference sequence). CDR3 length: 14 amino acids. V dropped 5 bases and J dropped 2; count of bases not matched to a gene: 4. The CDR3 protein is CASSPGQGAYEQYF. For the CDR3, the DNA is TGTGCCAGCAGCCCGGGACAGGGAGCCTACGAGCAGTACTTC.

This clone was seen just once. The genes are TRBV5-5 and TRBJ2-7, with D perhaps TRBD1 or TRBD2 (5 bases each). V shed 4 bases and J shed 1 base, with 9 bases lying between them. The germline gives CDR1 SGHKS, CDR2 YYEKEE (reference sequence). The CDR3 runs 13 residues. The CDR3 coding sequence is TGTGCCAGCAGCGCGAGGGGTTCCTACGAGCAGTACTTC. Protein product: CASSARGSYEQYF.

The chain uses TRBV7-2 and TRBJ2-7; 8 nucleotides align to TRBD2. V was pared by 4 bases and J by 5 bases, with 7 bases of the junction left unmatched. Germline V CDR1 and CDR2: SGHTA, FQGNSA. This CDR3 is built from 14 residues. The CDR3 is CASSSPGRGDEQYF. The CDR3 DNA reads as TGTGCCAGCAGCTCGCCGGGGCGGGGGGACGAGCAGTACTTC. The variable domain in full, with the rest retrieved from reference TRBV7-2 and TRBJ2-7, is GAGVSQSPSNKVTEKGKDVELRCDPISGHTALYWYRQSLGQGLEFLIYFQGNSAPDKSGLPSDRFSAERTGGSVSTLTIQRTQQEDSAVYLCASSSPGRGDEQYFGPGTRLTVT.

V usage is TRBV7-9 and J usage is TRBJ2-1, with 12 bases matching TRBD1. Germline V gene lookup returns CDR1 SEHNR and CDR2 FQNEAQ (reference sequence). V was pared by 3 bases and J by 7 bases, with 13 bases of the junction left unmatched. CDR3 length: 18 amino acids. The CDR3 protein is CASSFDRPGQGARNEQFF. The CDR3 coding sequence is TGTGCCAGCAGCTTCGACCGGCCGGGACAGGGGGCCAGGAATGAGCAGTTCTTC.

The V call is TRBV28, the J call TRBJ1-3, with a tentative D call TRBD1 (5 bases). The CDR3 has 17 residues. Germline CDR1 and CDR2: MDHEN and SYDVKM. Trimming took off 5 bases at V and 0 bases at J, with 17 bases between the two ends. CDR3 in amino acids: CASSTRGGAHSGNTIYF. The CDR3 region has the DNA TGTGCCAGCAGTACCCGGGGTGGGGCGCACTCTGGAAACACCATATATTTT.

The chain joins TRBV4-2 to TRBJ1-1; possible D gene TRBD1, 6 bases. The CDR3 spans 15 residues. The V end lost 1 base, the J end lost 5 bases, and 14 bases lay between the germline ends. Per germline, CDR1 LGHNA and CDR2 YNFKEQ. CDR3 nucleotide sequence: TGTGCCAGCAGCCAAGGATCAGGGGTGGAGACTGAAGCTTTCTTT. This translates into CASSQGSGVETEAFF.

CDR3 nucleotides: TGCAGTGGCTGGGGGCTAGCTAACTATGGCTACACCTTC. Amino acids: CSGWGLANYGYTF. The chain couples TRBV29-1 to TRBJ1-2; D is possibly TRBD1 (6 bases). The CDR3 consists of 13 residues. Germline CDR1 and CDR2: SQVTM and ANQGSEA.

V usage is TRBV15 and J usage is TRBJ2-1; the D is unclear. The CDR3 covers 14 residues. Per the germline V gene, CDR1 is LNHNV and CDR2 is YYDKDF (reference sequence). Trimming removed 5 bases from V and 1 base from J, with 9 bases in between. CDR3 protein: CATSGRDSYNEQFF. The CDR3 coding sequence is TGTGCCACCAGCGGAAGGGATTCCTACAATGAGCAGTTCTTC. Together with reference TRBV15 and TRBJ2-1, the CDR3 gives the full variable domain: DAMVIQNPRYQVTQFGKPVTLSCSQTLNHNVMYWYQQKSSQAPKLLFHYYDKDFNNEADTPDNFQSRRPNTSFCFLDIRSPGLGDTAMYLCATSGRDSYNEQFFGPGTRLTVL.

V usage is TRBV6-6 and J usage is TRBJ2-7, with D unclear. V was cut by 0 bases and J by 5 bases, with 11 bases left in between. Germline V CDR1 and CDR2: MNHNY, SVGAGI (reference sequence). This CDR3 has 14 amino acids. The CDR3 region is CASSYSLVAHEQYF. The DNA of the CDR3 is TGTGCCAGCAGTTACTCCCTGGTAGCCCACGAGCAGTACTTC.

This clone came up once. V and J are TRBV28 and TRBJ2-1; D may be TRBD1 (5 bases). The CDR3 has 13 amino acids. V lost 4 bases and J 9 bases, leaving 13 bases between the germline ends. The V gene's germline CDR1 is MDHEN and CDR2 SYDVKM. The CDR3 DNA is TGTGCCAGCAGTTCTCGAAAGGGGATTGAGCAGTTCTTC. Translation: CASSSRKGIEQFF.

This clone was seen a handful of times. The CDR3 sequence: CASGGWSTEAFF. The DNA of the CDR3 is TGCGCCAGCGGGGGTTGGTCCACTGAAGCTTTCTTT. The chain employs TRBV10-1 and TRBJ1-1, with TRBD1 as a possible D gene (5 bases). Germline V gene lookup returns CDR1 WNHNN and CDR2 SYGVQD (reference sequence). Trimming pared 8 bases from V and 4 bases from J, leaving 11 bases between. CDR3 length: 12 amino acids.

V gene TRBV25-1 combines with J gene TRBJ1-2; possibly TRBD1 for D (5 bases). Trimming removed 2 bases at V and 4 bases at J, with 5 bases between. CDR3 length: 12 residues. Germline CDR1 reads MGHDK; CDR2 reads SYGVNS. CDR3 sequence reads: CASSEQGYGYTF. In DNA form, the CDR3 reads TGTGCCAGCAGTGAACAGGGCTATGGCTACACCTTC.

Comments on this clone: The limits of the CDR3 on the DNA are not certain, so only TCRdb's listed CDR3 is given. V and J are TRBV9 and TRBJ2-2; the table's D call of TRBD2 was not tested on the DNA. The V gene's germline CDR1 is SGDLS and CDR2 YYNGEE. The CDR3 has 13 residues if both end residues are counted. CDR3 region: CASSSSSTGELFF.

The chain combines TRBV2 with TRBJ2-7, with D uncertain. Per germline, CDR1 SNHLY and CDR2 FYNNEI. The CDR3 covers 14 residues. V dropped 6 bases and J dropped 3 bases, with 15 bases sitting between them. The CDR3 is CASRPLRWGYEQYF. CDR3 DNA sequence: TGTGCCAGCAGACCTCTCCGGTGGGGCTACGAGCAGTACTTC.

The V gene is TRBV7-9, the J gene TRBJ2-7; D call uncertain. This CDR3 is built from 12 residues. The germline V gene encodes CDR1 SEHNR and CDR2 FQNEAQ (reference sequence). V lost 3 bases, J lost 5 bases, and 8 bases lay in between. The CDR3 is CASSLHGHEQYF. DNA for the CDR3: TGTGCCAGCAGCTTGCACGGACACGAGCAGTACTTC.

The V call is TRBV6-4, the J call TRBJ1-5; D is undetermined. V lost 4 bases to trimming and J lost 1 base, with 5 bases between them. The CDR3 runs to 13 residues. CDR1 MRHNA and CDR2 SNTAGT come from the germline V gene. The CDR3 protein is CASSAGSNQPQHF. In nucleotides, the CDR3 is TGTGCCAGCAGTGCCGGGAGCAATCAGCCCCAGCATTTT.

This clone was detected a few times. The gene calls are TRBV4-3 and TRBJ1-3, with unresolved D. Trimming removed 0 bases from V and 0 bases from J, with 3 bases in between. The germline gives CDR1 LGHNA, CDR2 YSLEER. There are 14 residues in the CDR3. The CDR3, as DNA: TGCGCCAGCAGCCAAGACAGCTCTGGAAACACCATATATTTT. It encodes CASSQDSSGNTIYF.

The gene calls are TRBV6-1 and TRBJ1-4, with 10 bases lining up with TRBD1. The CDR3 contains 15 residues. Germline lookup yields CDR1 MNHNS and CDR2 SASEGT. Germline trimming cut 7 bases from V and 6 bases from J; bases unmatched to any gene: 8. The CDR3 is CASIQRGTGDEKLFF. CDR3 nucleotide sequence: TGTGCCAGCATTCAAAGGGGGACAGGGGATGAAAAACTGTTTTTT.

The chain links TRBV2 to TRBJ2-7; the D call may be TRBD1 or TRBD2 (5 bases each). V was shortened by 6 bases and J by 3 bases, with 21 bases between the two germline ends. Germline loops: CDR1 SNHLY, CDR2 FYNNEI. The CDR3 runs to 16 residues. CDR3 bases: TGTGCCAGCAGGAAACAGAGGGCAGGGAGTTACTACGAGCAGTACTTC. Translation: CASRKQRAGSYYEQYF.

V is TRBV6-5 and J is TRBJ2-1; D might be TRBD1 (5 bases). This CDR3 is 13 amino acids long. Trimming pared 2 bases from V and 9 bases from J, leaving 11 bases between. From germline, CDR1 is MNHEY and CDR2 SVGAGI. CDR3 DNA: TGTGCCAGCAGTTACGAAAGGGGTGGTGAGCAGTTCTTC. Translated: CASSYERGGEQFF.

The J gene is TRBJ1-3, the V gene TRBV10-3; D is ambiguous. Trimming removed 0 bases from V and 3 bases from J, with 6 bases in between. Germline lookup yields CDR1 ENHRY and CDR2 SYGVKD. The CDR3 has 14 residues. Here the CDR3 reads CAISESGFGNTIYF. The CDR3, as DNA: TGTGCCATCAGTGAGTCAGGGTTTGGAAACACCATATATTTT.

The chain is built from TRBV29-1 and TRBJ2-2, with D perhaps TRBD1 (6 bases). Trimming pared 7 bases from V and 2 bases from J, leaving 14 bases between. The CDR3 totals 14 residues. CDR1 SQVTM and CDR2 ANQGSEA come from the germline V gene. The CDR3 nucleotides are TGCAGCGGAGGGGGAACAGATAACACCGGGGAGCTGTTTTTT. Translated: CSGGGTDNTGELFF.

The chain has TRBV5-4 and TRBJ2-7, with D perhaps TRBD2 (5 bases). Between the trimmed V and J ends, which lost 10 bases and 5 bases, there was a span of 13 bases. CDR1 and CDR2 (germline): SGHNT, YYREEE (reference sequence). The CDR3 totals 11 residues. This CDR3 is CAEGERHEQYF. CDR3 DNA: TGTGCCGAGGGTGAGAGACACGAGCAGTACTTC.

This clone came up once. The chain uses TRBV4-3 and TRBJ1-5, with 7 bases lining up with TRBD1. CDR1 and CDR2 from the germline V gene are LGHNA and YSLEER. CDR3 length: 16 amino acids. V was pared by 0 bases and J by 3 bases, with 5 bases of the junction left unmatched. As DNA, the CDR3 is TGCGCCAGCAGCCAAGATCCCAGGGGGAACAATCAGCCCCAGCATTTT. Encoded protein: CASSQDPRGNNQPQHF.

The gene calls are TRBV28 and TRBJ2-7; D remains ambiguous. CDR1 and CDR2 from the germline V gene are MDHEN and SYDVKM. This CDR3 is built from 14 residues. Trimming stripped 5 bases from V and 1 base from J, with 12 bases between. The CDR3 loop is CASSPRVPSYEQYF. CDR3 DNA sequence: TGTGCCAGCAGTCCTAGGGTTCCTTCCTACGAGCAGTACTTC.

The chain is built from TRBV28 and TRBJ1-2; 7 bases agree with TRBD1. V was pared by 5 bases and J by 4 bases, with 4 bases of the junction left unmatched. The germline V gene has CDR1 MDHEN and CDR2 SYDVKM. This CDR3 has 13 residues. The DNA of the CDR3 is TGTGCCAGCAGTAGTGACAGGGTCTATGGCTACACCTTC. Translation gives CASSSDRVYGYTF.

This chain connects TRBV28 to TRBJ2-5, with a possible D match to TRBD2 (6 bases). Germline assignment: CDR1 MDHEN and CDR2 SYDVKM. CDR3 length equals 13 residues. The V gene lost 7 bases and the J gene lost 5 bases, with 14 bases spanning the gap. The CDR3 protein is CASTPRGWETQYF. DNA of the CDR3: TGTGCCAGCACCCCCCGGGGGTGGGAGACCCAGTACTTC.